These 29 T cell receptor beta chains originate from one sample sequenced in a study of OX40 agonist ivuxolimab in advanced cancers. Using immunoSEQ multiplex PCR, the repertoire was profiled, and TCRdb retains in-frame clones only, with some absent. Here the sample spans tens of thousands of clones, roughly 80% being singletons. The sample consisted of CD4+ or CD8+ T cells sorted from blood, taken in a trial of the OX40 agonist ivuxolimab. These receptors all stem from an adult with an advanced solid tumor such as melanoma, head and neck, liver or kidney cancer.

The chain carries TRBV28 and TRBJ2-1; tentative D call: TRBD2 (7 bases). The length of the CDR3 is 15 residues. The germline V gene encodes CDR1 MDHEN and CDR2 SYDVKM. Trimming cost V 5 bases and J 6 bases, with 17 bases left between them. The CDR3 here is CASSRRRGAFNEQFF. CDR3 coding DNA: TGTGCCAGCAGTAGGAGACGGGGGGCCTTCAATGAGCAGTTCTTC.

This CDR3 reads CASSWGGLATTDTQYF. The CDR3, as DNA: TGTGCCAGCAGCTGGGGGGGACTAGCGACCACAGATACGCAGTATTTT. This chain uses TRBV7-2 with TRBJ2-3, with 10 bases identical to TRBD2. CDR1 and CDR2 (germline): SGHTA, FQGNSA. Trimming removed 4 bases from V and 2 bases from J; junction bases left unmatched: 6. The CDR3 sequence is 16 residues long.

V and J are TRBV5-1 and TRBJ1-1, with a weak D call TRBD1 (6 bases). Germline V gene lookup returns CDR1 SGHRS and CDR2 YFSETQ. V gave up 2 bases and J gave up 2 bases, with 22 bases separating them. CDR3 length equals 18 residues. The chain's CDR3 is CASSLHTRGGDSNTEAFF. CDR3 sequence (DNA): TGCGCCAGCAGCTTACATACGCGAGGGGGTGACAGCAACACTGAAGCTTTCTTT.

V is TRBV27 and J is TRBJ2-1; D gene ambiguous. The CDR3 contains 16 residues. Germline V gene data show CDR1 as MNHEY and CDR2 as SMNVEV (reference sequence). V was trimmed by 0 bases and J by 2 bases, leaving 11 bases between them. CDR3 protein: CASSLSETTPYNEQFF. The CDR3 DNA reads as TGTGCCAGCAGTTTATCCGAAACTACTCCCTACAATGAGCAGTTCTTC.

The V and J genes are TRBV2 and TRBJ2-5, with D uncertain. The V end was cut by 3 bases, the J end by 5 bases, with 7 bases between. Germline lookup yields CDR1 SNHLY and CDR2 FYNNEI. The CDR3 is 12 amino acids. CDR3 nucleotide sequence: TGTGCCAGCAGTGATAGCTGGGAGACCCAGTACTTC. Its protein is CASSDSWETQYF.

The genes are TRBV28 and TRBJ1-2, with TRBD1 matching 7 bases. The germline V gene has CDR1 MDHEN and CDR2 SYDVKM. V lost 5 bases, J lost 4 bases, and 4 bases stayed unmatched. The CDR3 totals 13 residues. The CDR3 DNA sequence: TGTGCCAGCAGTCCTCCAGGGGGCTATGGCTACACCTTC. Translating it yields CASSPPGGYGYTF.

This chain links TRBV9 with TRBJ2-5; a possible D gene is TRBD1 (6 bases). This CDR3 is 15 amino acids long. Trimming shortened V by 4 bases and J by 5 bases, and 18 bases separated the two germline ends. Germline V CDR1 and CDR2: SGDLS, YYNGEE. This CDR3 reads CASSPWDTPGETQYF. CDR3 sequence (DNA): TGTGCCAGCAGCCCCTGGGACACCCCGGGGGAGACCCAGTACTTC.

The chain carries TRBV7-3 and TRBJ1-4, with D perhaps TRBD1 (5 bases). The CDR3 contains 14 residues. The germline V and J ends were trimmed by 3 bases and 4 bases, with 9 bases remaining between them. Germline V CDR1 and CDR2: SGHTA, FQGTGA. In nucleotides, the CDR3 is TGTGCCAGCAGCTTTCCGGGGGGTAATGAAAAACTGTTTTTT. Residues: CASSFPGGNEKLFF.

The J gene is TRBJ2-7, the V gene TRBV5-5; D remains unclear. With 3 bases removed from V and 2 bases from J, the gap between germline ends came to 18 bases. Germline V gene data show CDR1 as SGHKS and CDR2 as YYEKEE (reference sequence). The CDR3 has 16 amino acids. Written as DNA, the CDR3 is TGTGCCAGCAGCTACCATACCGGGCCGTACACCTACGAGCAGTACTTC. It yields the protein CASSYHTGPYTYEQYF.

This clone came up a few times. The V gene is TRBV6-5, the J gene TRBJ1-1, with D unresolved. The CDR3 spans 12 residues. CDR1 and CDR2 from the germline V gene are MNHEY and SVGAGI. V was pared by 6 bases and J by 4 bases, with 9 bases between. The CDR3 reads CASRQDLTEAFF. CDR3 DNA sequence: TGTGCCAGCAGGCAGGACCTCACTGAAGCTTTCTTT.

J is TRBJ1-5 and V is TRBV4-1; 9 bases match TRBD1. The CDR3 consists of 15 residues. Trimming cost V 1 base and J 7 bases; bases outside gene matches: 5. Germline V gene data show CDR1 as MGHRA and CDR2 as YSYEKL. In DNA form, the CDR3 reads TGCGCCAGCAGCCAAGCGGGACAGGGAAAACAGCCCCAGCATTTT. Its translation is CASSQAGQGKQPQHF.

The CDR3 protein is CASSEGGSYNEQFF. The CDR3 coding sequence is TGTGCCAGCAGTGAAGGAGGGTCCTACAATGAGCAGTTCTTC. This rearrangement joins TRBV6-4 to TRBJ2-1, with a possible D match to TRBD2 (6 bases). Deletions cut 3 bases from V and 1 base from J, with 7 bases between. CDR1 and CDR2 from the germline V gene are MRHNA and SNTAGT. The CDR3 extends over 14 amino acids.

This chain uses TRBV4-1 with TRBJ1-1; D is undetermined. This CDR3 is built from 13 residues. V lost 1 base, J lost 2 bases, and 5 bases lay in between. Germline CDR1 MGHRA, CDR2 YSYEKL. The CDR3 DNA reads TGCGCCAGCAGCCAAGTAGGCAACACTGAAGCTTTCTTT. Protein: CASSQVGNTEAFF.

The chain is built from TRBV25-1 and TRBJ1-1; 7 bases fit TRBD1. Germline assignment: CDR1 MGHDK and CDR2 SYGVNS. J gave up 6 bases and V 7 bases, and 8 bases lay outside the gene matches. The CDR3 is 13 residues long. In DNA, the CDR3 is TGTGCCAGCAAAAGAGGGGGCGGGTCTGAAGCTTTCTTT. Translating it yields CASKRGGGSEAFF.

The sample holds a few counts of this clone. CDR3 nucleotide sequence: TGTGCCAGCAGTGAAAGGGCCTCCCGCTCCTATAATTCACCCCTCCACTTT. Translation: CASSERASRSYNSPLHF. The chain is built from TRBV6-1 and TRBJ1-6; unclear D gene. Trimming removed 2 bases at V and 0 bases at J, with 11 bases between. In germline, CDR1 is MNHNS, CDR2 SASEGT. The CDR3 consists of 17 residues.

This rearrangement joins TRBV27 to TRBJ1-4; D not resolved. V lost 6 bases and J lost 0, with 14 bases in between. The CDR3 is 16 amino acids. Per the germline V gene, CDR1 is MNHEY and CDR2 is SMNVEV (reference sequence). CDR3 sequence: CASSQFMSSTNEKLFF. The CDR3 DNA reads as TGTGCCAGCAGCCAATTTATGTCCTCAACTAATGAAAAACTGTTTTTT.

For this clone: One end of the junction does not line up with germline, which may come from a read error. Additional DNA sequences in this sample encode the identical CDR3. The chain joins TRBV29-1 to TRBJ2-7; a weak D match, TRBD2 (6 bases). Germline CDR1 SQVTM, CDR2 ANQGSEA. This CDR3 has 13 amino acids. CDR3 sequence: CSVVGGVSGEQYF. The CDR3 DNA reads TGCAGCGTTGTTGGAGGGGTGTCCGGCGAGCAGTATTTC.

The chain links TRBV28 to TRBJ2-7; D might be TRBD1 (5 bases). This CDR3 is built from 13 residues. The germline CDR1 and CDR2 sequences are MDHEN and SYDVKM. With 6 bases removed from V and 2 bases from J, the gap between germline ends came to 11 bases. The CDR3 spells CASSSLGPYEQYF. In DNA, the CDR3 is TGTGCCAGCAGCTCCCTGGGGCCCTACGAGCAGTACTTC.

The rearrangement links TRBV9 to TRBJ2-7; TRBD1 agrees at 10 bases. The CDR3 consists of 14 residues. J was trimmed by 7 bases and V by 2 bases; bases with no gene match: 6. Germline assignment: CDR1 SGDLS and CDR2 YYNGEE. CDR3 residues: CASSVSGQGIEQYF. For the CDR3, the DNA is TGTGCCAGCAGCGTCTCGGGACAGGGGATAGAGCAGTACTTC.

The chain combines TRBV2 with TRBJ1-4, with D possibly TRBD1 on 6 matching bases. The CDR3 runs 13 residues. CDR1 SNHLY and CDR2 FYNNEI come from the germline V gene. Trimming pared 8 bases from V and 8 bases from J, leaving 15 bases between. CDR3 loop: CASLPYQGEKLFF. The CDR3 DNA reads TGTGCCAGCCTCCCCTATCAGGGGGAAAAACTGTTTTTT.

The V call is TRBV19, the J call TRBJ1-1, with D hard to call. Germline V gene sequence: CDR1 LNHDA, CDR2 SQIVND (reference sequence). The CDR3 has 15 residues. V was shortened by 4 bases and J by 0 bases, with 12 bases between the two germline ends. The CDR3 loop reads CASSTLLEMNTEAFF. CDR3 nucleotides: TGTGCCAGTAGTACCCTTCTAGAGATGAACACTGAAGCTTTCTTT.

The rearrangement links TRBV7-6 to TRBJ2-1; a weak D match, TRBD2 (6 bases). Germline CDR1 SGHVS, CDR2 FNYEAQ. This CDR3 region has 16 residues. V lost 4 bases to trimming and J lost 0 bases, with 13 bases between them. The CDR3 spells CASSSGLYSSYNEQFF. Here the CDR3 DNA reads TGTGCCAGCAGCTCGGGACTGTACAGCTCCTACAATGAGCAGTTCTTC.

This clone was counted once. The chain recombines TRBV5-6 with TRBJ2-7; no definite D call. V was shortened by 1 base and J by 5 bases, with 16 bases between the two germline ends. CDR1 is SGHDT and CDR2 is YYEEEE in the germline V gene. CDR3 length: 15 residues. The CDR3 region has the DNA TGTGCCAGCAGCTTGAAGCCCGGAGCGTCTGACGAGCAGTACTTC. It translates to CASSLKPGASDEQYF. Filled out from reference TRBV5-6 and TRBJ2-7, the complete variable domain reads DAGVTQSPTHLIKTRGQQVTLRCSPKSGHDTVSWYQQALGQGPQFIFQYYEEEERQRGNFPDRFSGHQFPNYSSELNVNALLLGDSALYLCASSLKPGASDEQYFGPGTRLTVT.

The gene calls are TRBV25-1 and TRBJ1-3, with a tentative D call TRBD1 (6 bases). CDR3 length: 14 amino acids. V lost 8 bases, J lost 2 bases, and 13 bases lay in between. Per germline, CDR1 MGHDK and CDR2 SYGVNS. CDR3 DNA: TGTGCCAGCTCAGAAGGGGGGGCTGGAAACACCATATATTTT. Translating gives CASSEGGAGNTIYF.

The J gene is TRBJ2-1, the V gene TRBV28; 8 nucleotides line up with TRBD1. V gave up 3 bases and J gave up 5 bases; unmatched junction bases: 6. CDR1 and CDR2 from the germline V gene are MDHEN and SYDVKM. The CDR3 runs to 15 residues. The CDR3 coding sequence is TGTGCCAGCAGTTTGGAGGACAGGGTGCACAATGAGCAGTTCTTC. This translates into CASSLEDRVHNEQFF.

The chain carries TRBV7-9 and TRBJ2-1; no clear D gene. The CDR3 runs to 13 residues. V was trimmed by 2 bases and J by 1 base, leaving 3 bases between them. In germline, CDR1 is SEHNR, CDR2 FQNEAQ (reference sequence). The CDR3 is CASSLPSYNEQFF. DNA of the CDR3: TGTGCCAGCAGCTTACCGTCCTACAATGAGCAGTTCTTC.

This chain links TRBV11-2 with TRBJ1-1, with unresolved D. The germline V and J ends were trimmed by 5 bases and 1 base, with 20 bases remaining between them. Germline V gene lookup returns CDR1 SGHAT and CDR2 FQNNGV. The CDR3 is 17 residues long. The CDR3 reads CASSINRARQKNTEAFF. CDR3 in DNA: TGTGCCAGCAGCATTAACCGGGCCCGGCAGAAGAACACTGAAGCTTTCTTT.

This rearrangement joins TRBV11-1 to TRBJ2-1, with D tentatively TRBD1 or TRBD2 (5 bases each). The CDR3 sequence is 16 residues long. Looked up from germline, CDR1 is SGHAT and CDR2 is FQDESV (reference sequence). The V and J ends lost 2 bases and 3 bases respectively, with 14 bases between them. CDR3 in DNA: TGTGCCAGCAGCTTACAGAGGGCAGGGATCTACAATGAGCAGTTCTTC. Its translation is CASSLQRAGIYNEQFF.

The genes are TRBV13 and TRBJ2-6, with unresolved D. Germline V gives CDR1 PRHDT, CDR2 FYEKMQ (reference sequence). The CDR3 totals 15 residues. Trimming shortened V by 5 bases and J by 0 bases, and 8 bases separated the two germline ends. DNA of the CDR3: TGTGCCAGCAGCAGTATCCGCTCTGGGGCCAACGTCCTGACTTTC. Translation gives CASSSIRSGANVLTF.